The subject of this entry is one T cell receptor beta chain. The antigen this receptor binds is unknown. Per-base quality was not reported, and no clone a single base away is much larger than it. The cohort was made up of 500 to 850 healthy bone marrow donors. At the time of sampling, all cohort members were nominally healthy, though unrecorded immune exposures were likely present. The donor was CMV seronegative and was included in the group of hundreds of seronegative cohort members. A peripheral blood sample was collected from each donor, and TCR beta sequencing was performed on peripheral blood mononuclear cells. The Qiagen DNeasy Blood Extraction Kit was used to extract genomic DNA from the blood cell samples. Receptor amplification or capture employed the immunoSEQ multiplex PCR assay. A mixture of 60 forward primers for TCR Vbeta segments and 13 reverse primers for TCR Jbeta segments was used in the multiplex PCR. The CDR3 region of rearranged TCR beta genes was amplified from genomic DNA by a multiplex PCR assay. Amplified TCR beta libraries were sequenced as 87-base-pair reads on the Illumina HiSeq System. Under the source paper's analysis protocol: Across the 640 or so repertoires, a later analysis counted some 81 million unique TCR beta chains, some 11 million of which were shared by at least two donors. To remove PCR and sequencing errors, raw reads were error-corrected and collapsed into unique sequences using a nearest-neighbor algorithm that merged closely related sequences. CDR3 sequences were aligned to IMGT reference sequences to assign V, D and J gene segments. For a sequence to be retained, a match of at least six nucleotides was required to both a V gene segment and a J gene segment. Rearrangements were called productive when the CDR3 lacked stop codons and stayed in frame with V and J; all others were non-productive. CDR3 was defined according to IMGT convention as the region running from the second conserved V-encoded cysteine to the conserved J-encoded phenylalanine. In an earlier analysis of more than 550 of the donors, sequences lacking an unambiguous match to a single V gene segment were excluded. An earlier analysis of around 600 of the donors classified V segments as functional when productive rearrangements were above 56.7% and as segregating when the standard deviation between donors was above 5%. To diagnose cytomegalovirus status from the catalog of TCR beta chain sequences, a statistical classification framework was built. V and J gene assignment, in a later analysis, came from comparing TCR nucleotide sequences with IMGT/GENE-DB human TR gene sequences. A later analysis assigned CDR3 sequences and most-parsimonious VDJ recombination scenarios with the TCRdist pipeline. In a later analysis, each TCR beta chain was defined by its CDR3 amino acid sequence together with its V-gene family, and reads lacking a unique V-gene family were excluded. A later analysis removed over 500 highly shared, low-generation-probability nucleotide sequences to deal with suspected cross-contamination and a sequencing artifact. In a later analysis, a clonal expansion index was calculated for each public chain from normalized within-repertoire ranks of inferred template counts. A later analysis computed generation probabilities with a VDJ recombination model fitted to out-of-frame rearrangements, and checked the results against IGoR. A later analysis scored TCR-TCR, TCR-HLA and TCR-CMV co-occurrence with hypergeometric tests, applying a repertoire-size bias correction to TCR pairs. False discovery rates were estimated in a later analysis by permuting HLA or CMV assignments 20 times. In a later analysis, co-occurring TCRs were grouped with DBSCAN, and TCRdist sequence similarity was added when clustering was performed within HLA-allele-positive subsets. Co-occurrence clustering excluded repertoires with fewer than 30,000 or more than 120,000 public chains, plus five with anomalous nucleotide sharing. TCRdb retrieved this table from immuneACCESS and kept in-frame rearrangements only. Not all clones are present; in checked studies, unresolved V genes account for under half, and no reason is known for the remainder. The V and J calls and clone size come from that table; D and trimming were worked out from the DNA. Here the sample has more than 95,000 clones; about 82% occur a single time. Around 1.8% of the sample belongs to the ten largest clones.

The sample belongs to a study of cytomegalovirus exposure and HLA in healthy donors (dated by TCRdb to about 2017). Turning to the overall study: In an earlier analysis of about 560 of the donors, roughly 300 Gb of sequence data and 117 million unique TCR beta sequences from 150 million to 200 million T cells were reported. Using immunosequencing, the study profiled T cell repertoires from 666 subjects and related those repertoires to cytomegalovirus serostatus. The number of donors typed differed by locus, with roughly 629-640 for A, B, C, DRB1 and DQB1, roughly 520 for DQA1, some 570 for DPA1, and some 450 for DPB1. Because of strong linkage in the cohort, four or five DR-DQ haplotypes were treated as single units for association and clustering. To study patterns of TCR occurrence, a later analysis re-analyzed previously published TCR beta repertoires from several hundred donors and added high-resolution HLA genotyping. Class I and class II HLA loci were covered by the typing at four-digit resolution. Of the roughly 400 genotyped donors, around 81% fell in the genetic ancestry cluster associated with self-reported Caucasian donors. The study combined high-throughput TCR immunosequencing, statistical association of individual TCRs with disease status, and machine learning to predict cytomegalovirus infection status. In the later analysis, no new phenotypic data were used to find candidate immune exposures; instead, reliance was placed on TCR beta sequences and their occurrence across donors. Donor age, sex, ethnicity and CMV serostatus were collected together with the repertoire data. To decide whether each TCR beta V gene segment behaved as functional or pseudogenic, an earlier analysis of over 500 of the donors relied on high-throughput TCR beta sequencing. An early release covering 550 to 700 HLA-typed donors comprised approximately 300 gigabases of sequencing data and tens of millions of unique TCR sequences. Across some 400 genotyped donors of the cohort, an average of approximately 240,000 unique TCR beta nucleotide sequences per donor were sequenced, and 15% to 20% of those sequences were non-productive. The aim of the study was to test whether cataloging public T cell receptors could identify signatures of past pathogen exposure. Genome-wide SNP genotypes for about three fifths of the roughly 670 donors were used in a later genetic analysis, which treated that subset as a discovery cohort. All discovery cohort repertoires had been generated on a single sequencing platform. Besides the first cohort of 550 to 750 subjects, a separate validation cohort made up of roughly 120 different subjects was used. What the study reported, not specific to this receptor: A cluster of highly shared sequence variants was judged likely to represent a technical artifact of the sequencing pipeline. Linkage disequilibrium might explain the correlated functional status among segregating V segments, but an unknown experimental factor could not be ruled out. In vitro tests confirmed that three of the cytomegalovirus-associated TCR beta chains recognize cytomegalovirus antigens. A later analysis associated some 17,000 TCR beta sequences with specific HLA alleles at a false discovery rate of 0.05. Because HLA typing was unavailable for some donors at each locus, only the typed subset was used in association tests. In an earlier analysis of around 600 of the donors, most TCR beta V segments were observed in productive rearrangements about 87% or about 30% of the time, broadly matching IMGT annotations. Sequencing depth was assumed to be roughly uniform across donors in the presence/absence analyses, though that assumption may not hold. Across donors, most TCR sequences were observed very rarely, whereas some public TCRs were present in many individuals. Approximately 16 rarely observed V segments, including chromosome 9 orphons, were excluded from the earlier analysis of several hundred of the donors because counts were too low. A later genetic analysis associated a missense DCLRE1C variant with V-gene and J-gene trimming of TCR beta chains, and an independent cohort replicated the association. In a later analysis, the rate of TCR association differed among HLA loci, with DRB1 alleles having the most associated TCRs and HLA-C alleles having the fewest. A later analysis found that HLA-associated TCR beta chains were more clonally expanded and had lower generation probabilities than equally common non-associated chains. In this cohort, only TCR beta chains were sequenced, and detectable features were limited by the absence of alpha or paired-chain data. Immune exposure information for the cohort was limited to CMV serostatus. In a later genetic analysis, fewer N-insertions in productive TCRs were reported among donors in an Asian-associated ancestry cluster than the roughly 700-donor mean. According to a later analysis, most CMV-associated TCR beta chains appeared to be HLA-restricted, and the HLA associations seemed to be driven largely by CMV exposure. Because the 87-base-pair reads could not distinguish some IMGT-functional V segments, including TRBV6-2 and TRBV6-3, those segments were excluded. The authors suggested that the approach could potentially be generalized to other disease states and immunological phenotypes. In a later analysis, several top co-occurrence clusters were reported to appear linked to parvovirus B19, influenza, CMV and Epstein-Barr virus. Strong co-occurrence of HLA alleles, especially DR and DQ, made assigning TCR associations to individual alleles difficult. A further reported finding was that TCR beta sequences accurately predicted the HLA-A and HLA-B alleles for most subjects in the first cohort. The study gave a list of 150 to 200 TCR beta chains associated with cytomegalovirus. The classifier was reported to diagnose cytomegalovirus status with high specificity and sensitivity in both the original and validation cohorts.

The germline V gene supplies CDR1 SGHDT and CDR2 YYEEEE. V loses 4 bases at its end and J loses 0 bases; junction bases beyond the gene matches: 7. The CDR3 spans 17 residues, from the cysteine through the phenylalanine. Of the read, only the CDR3 DNA is kept; its 51 bases are in frame from base 1. This clonotype was sampled from a man aged 45 to 65 in good health and CMV-seronegative. This chain joins TRBV5-6 to TRBJ1-5; a stretch of 10 junction bases matches TRBD1. The material sequenced was PBMCs. Read as DNA, the sequence is TGTGCCAGCAGCCACCGGGACAGGGGATATAGCAATCAGCCCCAGCATTTT. Translated, it reads CASSHRDRGYSNQPQHF.